The sample holds many counts of the clone carrying this T cell receptor (beta chain). Antigen unknown. The CDR3 has 14 residues. The germline V gene has CDR1 SGHVS and CDR2 FQNEAQ. The germline V and J ends were trimmed by 1 base and 6 bases, with 10 bases remaining between them. This entry is derived from a study of T cell repertoires in cytomegalovirus infection. Study as a whole: Public signatures in TCR beta pointed to CMV infection and matching HLA type.

TCRdb used MiXCR to reprocess the reads, holding one entry per CDR3 protein. The profile shows under 50,000 distinct CDR3 sequences, more than 20% of them singletons. General observations from the study: The ex vivo response showed dominance by HLA-C-restricted CMV-specific TCR beta clonotypes.

The chain couples TRBV7-8 to TRBJ1-5, with unresolved D. Sequencing was performed on PBMCs, sequenced either directly or after in vitro stimulation (not recorded which). This TCR was recovered from a human donor in good health (CMV status not recorded). Some clones in this sample may be carry-over from other donors' samples. As DNA, the CDR3 is TGTGCCAGCAGCTTAGAGGGCACCGTTCAGCCCCAGCATTTT. Amino acids: CASSLEGTVQPQHF. Variable domain in full (rest from reference TRBV7-8 and TRBJ1-5): GAGVSQSPRYKVAKRGQDVALRCDPISGHVSLFWYQQALGQGPEFLTYFQNEAQLDKSGLPSDRFFAERPEGSVSTLKIQRTQQEDSAVYLCASSLEGTVQPQHFGDGTRLSIL.